A single sample gave rise to the 4 T cell receptor beta chains below, sequenced in a study of shared clonotypes between healthy human individuals. Assay: immunoSEQ multiplex PCR; the TCRdb copy retains only in-frame clones and omits some. The data show 2.3 million or so clones, about 92% seen once. Sequencing was done on a sample of naive CD4+ T cells from PBMCs. Subset meaning: CD45RA+ positively selected. The receptors derive from a young man in good health. Some clones in this sample may be carry-over from other donors' samples.

This chain uses TRBV12-5 with TRBJ2-1, with 8 positions matching TRBD1. The J segment lost 4 bases and the V segment lost 0 bases, leaving 11 bases of the junction unmatched. CDR3 size: 18 residues. Germline V gene lookup returns CDR1 LGHNT and CDR2 FRNRAP. CDR3 sequence (DNA): TGTGCTAGTGGTTTGGTAACAGGGGGAGACGCGAAGTACAATGAGCAGTTCTTC. The encoded protein is CASGLVTGGDAKYNEQFF.

This clone was recorded once. The chain joins TRBV28 to TRBJ1-5; D might be TRBD1 (6 bases). Looked up from germline, CDR1 is MDHEN and CDR2 is SYDVKM. The CDR3 loop spans 18 amino acids. V was trimmed by 4 bases and J by 5 bases, leaving 24 bases between them. The CDR3 DNA reads TGTGCCAGCAGTTCATCGCTCAGGGGCAGAATTGGCGATCAGCCCCAGCATTTT. Protein product: CASSSSLRGRIGDQPQHF.

This chain connects TRBV29-1 to TRBJ2-7; 10 nucleotides line up with TRBD2. CDR1 and CDR2 (germline): SQVTM, ANQGSEA. The CDR3 has 14 residues. V trimming: 0 bases; J trimming: 2 bases; junction bases outside the gene matches: 1. The CDR3 nucleotides are TGCAGCGTTGAAGAACTAGCGGGAACCTACGAGCAGTACTTC. This encodes CSVEELAGTYEQYF.

CDR3 protein: CSTYYRDLASHGYTF. The CDR3 nucleotides are TGCAGCACTTATTACCGGGACCTCGCTTCTCATGGCTACACCTTC. The V gene is TRBV29-1, the J gene TRBJ1-2, with TRBD1 as a possible D gene (5 bases). This CDR3 is built from 15 residues. In germline, CDR1 is SQVTM, CDR2 ANQGSEA. Trimming pared 8 bases from V and 6 bases from J, leaving 25 bases between.